A selection of T cell receptor beta chains follows, all from one sample in a study of blood T cell repertoires in COVID-19. Libraries were prepared by immunoSEQ multiplex PCR; TCRdb keeps only in-frame clonotypes and omits some of them. The table has a few hundred thousand clones, roughly 85% seen once. The sequenced sample consisted of peripheral blood. These receptors all come from a woman in her 30s with active or convalescent COVID-19. CDR3s include the opening cysteine and the closing phenylalanine or tryptophan. D genes are given only for firm matches. Part of the rows lack a size; the others show once, few, many or a class for expanded clones.

.,TRBJ2-2,.,TRBV7-7,CASSLEDGGTSELFF,TGTGCTAGCAGCTTAGAAGACGGCGGTACCTCGGAGCTGTTTTTT
.,TRBJ1-4,TRBD1,TRBV7-9,CASSLGGQAIEKLFF,TGTGCCAGCAGCTTAGGGGGACAGGCTATAGAAAAACTGTTTTTT
.,TRBJ1-2,.,TRBV12-3/TRBV12-4,CASTKGGYGYTF,TGTGCCAGCACTAAAGGGGGCTATGGCTACACCTTC
few,TRBJ2-2,.,TRBV19,CASRQNANTGELFF,TGTGCCAGTCGACAGAACGCGAACACCGGGGAGCTGTTTTTT
once,TRBJ1-2,.,TRBV23-1,CASSQRTFRPYGYTF,TGCGCCAGCAGTCAACGGACATTTCGCCCCTATGGCTACACCTTC
.,TRBJ2-7,.,TRBV4-2,CASSQAARVQGEQYF,TGTGCCAGCAGCCAAGCCGCCCGGGTGCAGGGGGAGCAGTACTTC
.,TRBJ2-1,.,TRBV6-5,CASSHWVPGNEQFF,TGTGCCAGCAGCCACTGGGTCCCGGGAAATGAGCAGTTCTTC
.,TRBJ1-2,.,TRBV6-2/TRBV6-3,CASSYAEAGGYTF,TGTGCCAGCAGTTACGCCGAGGCGGGCGGCTACACCTTC
.,TRBJ1-1,.,TRBV30,CASREILEAFF,TGTGCCTCCCGGGAGATACTTGAAGCTTTCTTT
few,TRBJ1-4,.,TRBV27,CASSPYRTGRVGEKLFF,TGTGCCAGCAGTCCGTACCGAACAGGGCGGGTGGGCGAAAAACTGTTTTTT
.,TRBJ1-1,.,TRBV6-2/TRBV6-3,CASSYKVEGTEAFF,TGTGCCAGCAGTTACAAGGTGGAGGGGACTGAAGCTTTCTTT
.,TRBJ2-3,.,TRBV28,CASSSPTSTDTQYF,TGTGCCAGCAGCTCACCGACTAGCACAGATACGCAGTATTTT
.,TRBJ1-1,TRBD1,TRBV2,CASSVQGAKGNTEAFF,TGTGCCAGCAGTGTGCAGGGGGCAAAGGGGAACACTGAAGCTTTCTTT
.,TRBJ1-1,TRBD1,TRBV19,CASSIDGTGEAFF,TGTGCCAGTAGTATAGATGGGACAGGTGAAGCTTTCTTT
.,TRBJ1-5,.,TRBV27,CASSLSRRYGYSNQPQHF,TGTGCCAGCAGTTTATCGAGGCGGTATGGGTATAGCAATCAGCCCCAGCATTTT
.,TRBJ2-1,TRBD2,TRBV6-2/TRBV6-3,CASSRRWTSGLHEQFF,TGTGCCAGCAGTCGCCGCTGGACTAGCGGGCTACATGAGCAGTTCTTC
.,TRBJ1-1,TRBD1,TRBV5-1,CASSWDRPPTEAFF,TGCGCCAGCAGCTGGGACAGACCCCCCACTGAAGCTTTCTTT
.,TRBJ2-7,.,TRBV3-1/TRBV3-2,CASSRKGVYEQYF,TGTGCCAGCAGCCGCAAGGGGGTGTACGAGCAGTACTTC
.,TRBJ2-2,.,TRBV12-5,CASGPEGIRGNTGELFF,TGTGCTAGTGGTCCCGAAGGGATCAGGGGGAACACCGGGGAGCTGTTTTTT
few,TRBJ2-1,.,TRBV5-1,CASSRDTDNEQFF,TGCGCCAGCAGCAGGGACACAGACAATGAGCAGTTCTTC
.,TRBJ1-2,.,TRBV30,CAWIPTGNYGYTF,TGTGCCTGGATTCCCACAGGGAACTATGGCTACACCTTC
.,TRBJ1-1,TRBD1,TRBV2,CAGRVRRGGMSEAFF,TGTGCCGGACGTGTTAGGAGAGGGGGCATGTCTGAAGCTTTCTTT
.,TRBJ2-3,TRBD2,TRBV7-2,CASSPGTSPDTQYF,TGTGCCAGCAGCCCCGGGACTAGCCCAGATACGCAGTATTTT
.,TRBJ2-2,.,TRBV2,CASSGQENTGELFF,TGTGCCAGCAGTGGACAGGAGAACACCGGGGAGCTGTTTTTT
.,TRBJ1-4,TRBD1,TRBV29-1,CSVEGQGSVKLFF,TGCAGCGTTGAAGGACAGGGGTCGGTAAAACTGTTTTTT
.,TRBJ2-1,.,TRBV9,CASSPLGGAYNEQFF,TGTGCCAGCAGCCCCTTAGGGGGGGCCTACAATGAGCAGTTCTTC
.,TRBJ2-7,TRBD2,TRBV7-2,CASSPPGSGGAREQYF,TGTGCCAGCAGCCCGCCGGGTAGCGGGGGGGCGAGAGAGCAGTACTTC
.,TRBJ1-2,TRBD1,TRBV5-1,CASTDPRQGAYYGYTF,TGCGCCAGCACCGATCCTCGACAGGGGGCGTACTATGGCTACACCTTC
.,TRBJ1-5,.,TRBV19,CASRATGGVNQPQHF,TGTGCCAGTAGGGCTACGGGGGGCGTCAATCAGCCCCAGCATTTT
.,TRBJ2-3,TRBD2,TRBV3-1/TRBV3-2,CASSQELAGSDTQYF,TGTGCCAGCAGCCAAGAACTAGCGGGGTCAGATACGCAGTATTTT
.,TRBJ1-1,.,TRBV6-2/TRBV6-3,CASSYTVWTVRNTEAFF,TGTGCCAGCAGTTATACTGTTTGGACAGTCAGAAACACTGAAGCTTTCTTT